This is a list of T cell receptor beta chains from one sample in a study of blood T cell repertoires in COVID-19. Assay: immunoSEQ multiplex PCR; the TCRdb copy retains only in-frame clones and omits some. The profile shows approximately 500,000 clones, approximately 88% of them singletons. Sequencing input: peripheral blood. The receptor source for this set is a woman aged 50 to 60 with COVID-19, enrolled during active disease. Both conserved end residues are part of each CDR3. D genes are given only for firm matches. A row's size may be missing; if present it is once, few, many or a size class.

D | size | J | V | CDR3 | DNA
. | . | TRBJ2-3 | TRBV12-3/TRBV12-4 | CASRSRGTDTQYF | TGTGCCAGCAGGTCCAGGGGAACAGATACGCAGTATTTT
TRBD1 | once | TRBJ2-4 | TRBV18 | CASSKDRVGKNIQYF | TGTGCCAGCTCAAAGGACAGGGTGGGGAAAAACATTCAGTACTTC
. | . | TRBJ2-3 | TRBV9 | CASSVVGGEDTQYF | TGTGCCAGCAGCGTAGTAGGTGGAGAAGATACGCAGTATTTT
. | . | TRBJ2-7 | TRBV9 | CASSVASNKFYEQYF | TGTGCCAGCAGCGTAGCGAGCAATAAGTTCTACGAGCAGTACTTC
TRBD1 | . | TRBJ1-1 | TRBV5-1 | CASSLGRGWPEAFF | TGCGCCAGCAGCCTGGGCAGGGGGTGGCCTGAAGCTTTCTTT
. | . | TRBJ1-1 | TRBV28 | CASSLSQNTEAFF | TGTGCCAGCAGTTTGTCCCAGAACACTGAAGCTTTCTTT
. | . | TRBJ1-3 | TRBV6-5 | CASSYSSARSGNTIYF | TGTGCCAGCAGTTACTCGAGCGCACGCTCTGGAAACACCATATATTTT
TRBD1 | . | TRBJ2-5 | TRBV23-1 | CASSQLGLTGAQETQYF | TGCGCCAGCAGTCAATTAGGCCTCACAGGGGCTCAAGAGACCCAGTACTTC
TRBD2 | . | TRBJ2-7 | TRBV5-6 | CASSLRTSGLYEQYF | TGTGCCAGCAGCCTCCGGACTAGCGGCTTATACGAGCAGTACTTC
. | . | TRBJ2-6 | TRBV30 | CAWSAGYGANVLTF | TGTGCCTGGAGTGCAGGGTACGGGGCCAACGTCCTGACTTTC
. | . | TRBJ2-1 | TRBV27 | CASRINGGPFYNEQFF | TGTGCCAGCAGGATAAACGGGGGACCTTTTTACAATGAGCAGTTCTTC
. | . | TRBJ2-5 | TRBV5-1 | CASSPEAETQYF | TGCGCCAGCAGCCCCGAGGCGGAGACCCAGTACTTC
. | . | TRBJ1-2 | TRBV2 | CASSIDRNYGYTF | TGTGCCAGCAGTATTGACAGAAACTATGGCTACACCTTC
. | . | TRBJ2-3 | TRBV6-1 | CASSTRPSLRDTQYF | TGTGCCAGCAGTACTCGACCGAGCCTGAGGGATACGCAGTATTTT
. | . | TRBJ1-6 | TRBV11-2 | CASSPQGMGNSPLHF | TGTGCCAGCAGCCCCCAGGGAATGGGGAATTCACCCCTCCACTTT
TRBD1 | . | TRBJ1-1 | TRBV5-1 | CASSLSGQGGTEAFF | TGCGCCAGCAGCTTGTCCGGTCAGGGGGGCACTGAAGCTTTCTTT
TRBD2 | . | TRBJ2-2 | TRBV9 | CASSVVGTRPGELFF | TGTGCCAGCAGCGTAGTAGGGACTAGGCCCGGGGAGCTGTTTTTT
. | . | TRBJ2-2 | TRBV29-1 | CSVETGLAGELFF | TGCAGCGTTGAAACAGGGTTAGCCGGGGAGCTGTTTTTT